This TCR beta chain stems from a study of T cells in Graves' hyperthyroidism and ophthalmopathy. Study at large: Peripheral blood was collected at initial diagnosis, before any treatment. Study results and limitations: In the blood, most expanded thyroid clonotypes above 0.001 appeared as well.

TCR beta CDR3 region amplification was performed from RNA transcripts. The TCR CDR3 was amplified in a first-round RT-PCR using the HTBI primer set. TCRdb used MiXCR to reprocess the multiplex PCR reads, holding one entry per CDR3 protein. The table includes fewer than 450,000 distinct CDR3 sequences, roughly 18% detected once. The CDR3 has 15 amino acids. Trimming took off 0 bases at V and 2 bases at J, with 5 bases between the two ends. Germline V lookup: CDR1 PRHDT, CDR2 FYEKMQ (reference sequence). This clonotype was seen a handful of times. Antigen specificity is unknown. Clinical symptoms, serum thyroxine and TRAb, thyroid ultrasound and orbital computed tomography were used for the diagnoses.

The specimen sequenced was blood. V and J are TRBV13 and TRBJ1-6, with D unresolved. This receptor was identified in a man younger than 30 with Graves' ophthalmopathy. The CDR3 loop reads CASSLGGPYNSPLHF. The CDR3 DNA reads TGTGCCAGCAGCTTAGGGGGCCCCTATAATTCACCCCTCCACTTT.